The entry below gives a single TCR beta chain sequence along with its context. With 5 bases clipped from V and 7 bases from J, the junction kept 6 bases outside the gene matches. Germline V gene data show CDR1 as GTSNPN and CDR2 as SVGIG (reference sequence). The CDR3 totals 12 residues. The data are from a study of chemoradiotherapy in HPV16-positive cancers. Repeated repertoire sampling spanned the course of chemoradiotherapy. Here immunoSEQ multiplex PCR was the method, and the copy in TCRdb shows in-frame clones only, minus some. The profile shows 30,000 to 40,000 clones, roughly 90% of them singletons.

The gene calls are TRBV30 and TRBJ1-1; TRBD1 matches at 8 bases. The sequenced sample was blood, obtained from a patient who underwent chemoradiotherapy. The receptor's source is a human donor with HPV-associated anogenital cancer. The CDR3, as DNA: TGTGCCTGGGGCAGGGGGCTGGGTGAAGCTTTCTTT. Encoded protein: CAWGRGLGEAFF.